These T cell receptor beta chains were read from a single sample in a study of blood T cell repertoires in COVID-19. Libraries were prepared by immunoSEQ multiplex PCR; TCRdb keeps only in-frame clonotypes and omits some of them. The table includes around 260,000 clones, under 85% detected once. Sequencing was done on a sample of peripheral blood. The receptors here all came from a human donor with COVID-19, enrolled during active disease. The donor label of this sample is uncertain. CDR3s include the opening cysteine and the closing phenylalanine or tryptophan. Fields, in order: V gene, D gene, J gene, clone size, CDR3 protein, CDR3 DNA. A D gene is named only where the DNA matches it firmly. Some rows mark clone size as missing; the rest say once, few, many or name a class of expanded clone.

v_call: TRBV5-1; d_call: TRBD1; j_call: TRBJ2-7; clone_size: NA; cdr3_aa: CASSTGQGWEQYF; cdr3_nt: TGCGCCAGCAGCACCGGACAGGGCTGGGAGCAGTACTTC
v_call: TRBV10-3; d_call: NA; j_call: TRBJ1-1; clone_size: NA; cdr3_aa: CAIRDSSGSEAFF; cdr3_nt: TGTGCCATCAGGGACAGTTCAGGGTCTGAAGCTTTCTTT
v_call: TRBV5-1; d_call: TRBD1; j_call: TRBJ2-2; clone_size: NA; cdr3_aa: CASSRTGTGLAGELFF; cdr3_nt: TGCGCCAGCAGCCGTACCGGGACAGGGCTTGCCGGGGAGCTGTTTTTT
v_call: TRBV28; d_call: NA; j_call: TRBJ1-1; clone_size: NA; cdr3_aa: CASLGVGDGFTEAFF; cdr3_nt: TGTGCCAGCCTCGGGGTCGGGGATGGATTCACTGAAGCTTTCTTT
v_call: TRBV3-1/TRBV3-2; d_call: NA; j_call: TRBJ1-2; clone_size: NA; cdr3_aa: CASSQERRAEFNYGYTF; cdr3_nt: TGTGCCAGCAGCCAAGAGAGGAGGGCGGAATTTAACTATGGCTACACCTTC
v_call: TRBV28; d_call: TRBD1; j_call: TRBJ1-4; clone_size: NA; cdr3_aa: CASSTQGAGEKLFF; cdr3_nt: TGTGCCAGCAGCACACAGGGGGCCGGGGAAAAACTGTTTTTT
v_call: TRBV9; d_call: TRBD1; j_call: TRBJ2-1; clone_size: NA; cdr3_aa: CASSVVTGAGYNEQFF; cdr3_nt: TGTGCCAGCAGCGTGGTAACAGGGGCCGGCTACAATGAGCAGTTCTTC
v_call: TRBV28; d_call: TRBD1; j_call: TRBJ1-5; clone_size: NA; cdr3_aa: CASISGQGHQPQHF; cdr3_nt: TGTGCCAGCATTTCCGGACAGGGCCATCAGCCCCAGCATTTT
v_call: TRBV7-9; d_call: TRBD1; j_call: TRBJ1-1; clone_size: many; cdr3_aa: CASSGRTGGRGTEAFF; cdr3_nt: TGTGCCAGTAGCGGACGGACAGGGGGACGCGGCACTGAAGCTTTCTTT
v_call: TRBV28; d_call: NA; j_call: TRBJ2-3; clone_size: once; cdr3_aa: CASRQTSDTQYF; cdr3_nt: TGTGCCAGCAGACAGACCTCAGATACGCAGTATTTT
v_call: TRBV28; d_call: NA; j_call: TRBJ2-1; clone_size: NA; cdr3_aa: CASNSYGGTGSYNEQFF; cdr3_nt: TGTGCCAGCAATTCCTACGGGGGTACGGGCTCCTACAATGAGCAGTTCTTC
v_call: TRBV11-2; d_call: TRBD2; j_call: TRBJ2-7; clone_size: NA; cdr3_aa: CASSSSGSFVEYEQYF; cdr3_nt: TGTGCCAGCAGCTCTAGCGGGAGCTTCGTTGAATACGAGCAGTACTTC
v_call: TRBV29-1; d_call: NA; j_call: TRBJ1-2; clone_size: NA; cdr3_aa: CSVEISLAGGYTF; cdr3_nt: TGCAGCGTTGAAATCAGTCTTGCGGGTGGCTACACCTTC
v_call: TRBV11-2; d_call: TRBD1; j_call: TRBJ1-1; clone_size: NA; cdr3_aa: CASSLGQGQATEAFF; cdr3_nt: TGTGCCAGCAGCTTAGGACAGGGCCAGGCGACTGAAGCTTTCTTT
v_call: TRBV24-1; d_call: TRBD1; j_call: TRBJ1-2; clone_size: NA; cdr3_aa: CATSEPGTGSSYGYTF; cdr3_nt: TGTGCCACCAGTGAGCCCGGGACAGGGTCTTCCTATGGCTACACCTTC
v_call: TRBV5-1; d_call: TRBD2; j_call: TRBJ2-7; clone_size: NA; cdr3_aa: CASSLRVGGSYEQYF; cdr3_nt: TGCGCCAGCAGCTTGAGGGTGGGAGGGTCCTACGAGCAGTACTTC
v_call: TRBV27; d_call: TRBD1; j_call: TRBJ1-5; clone_size: NA; cdr3_aa: CASSTGTGSNQPQHF; cdr3_nt: TGTGCCAGCAGTACCGGGACAGGGAGCAATCAGCCCCAGCATTTT
v_call: TRBV3-1/TRBV3-2; d_call: TRBD1; j_call: TRBJ2-3; clone_size: NA; cdr3_aa: CASRERGQGGNTQYF; cdr3_nt: TGTGCCAGCAGAGAGAGGGGACAGGGAGGGAATACGCAGTATTTT
v_call: TRBV11-2; d_call: NA; j_call: TRBJ2-3; clone_size: NA; cdr3_aa: CASSLETGHTDTQYF; cdr3_nt: TGTGCCAGCAGCTTAGAAACGGGACACACAGATACGCAGTATTTT
v_call: TRBV6-1; d_call: TRBD2; j_call: TRBJ2-2; clone_size: NA; cdr3_aa: CASSEVERERELFF; cdr3_nt: TGTGCCAGCAGTGAAGTCGAGCGGGAGCGGGAGCTGTTTTTT
v_call: TRBV18; d_call: TRBD1; j_call: TRBJ2-7; clone_size: NA; cdr3_aa: CASSPTGGAYEQYF; cdr3_nt: TGTGCCAGCTCGCCCACAGGGGGCGCGTACGAGCAGTACTTC
v_call: TRBV12-5; d_call: NA; j_call: TRBJ1-1; clone_size: NA; cdr3_aa: CASGKDSTEAFF; cdr3_nt: TGTGCTAGTGGCAAGGACAGCACTGAAGCTTTCTTT
v_call: TRBV7-2; d_call: TRBD2; j_call: TRBJ2-3; clone_size: NA; cdr3_aa: CASSSGLAGEADTQYF; cdr3_nt: TGTGCCAGCAGCTCGGGACTAGCGGGAGAGGCAGATACGCAGTATTTT
v_call: TRBV9; d_call: NA; j_call: TRBJ2-2; clone_size: NA; cdr3_aa: CASSVDVGGLAGELFF; cdr3_nt: TGTGCCAGCAGCGTAGATGTGGGAGGACTCGCCGGGGAGCTGTTTTTT
v_call: TRBV7-7; d_call: TRBD2; j_call: TRBJ2-5; clone_size: NA; cdr3_aa: CASSLGGLAGAQETQYF; cdr3_nt: TGTGCTAGCAGCTTAGGAGGCCTAGCGGGAGCCCAAGAGACCCAGTACTTC
v_call: TRBV7-2; d_call: NA; j_call: TRBJ1-1; clone_size: NA; cdr3_aa: CASSTTQGRAFF; cdr3_nt: TGTGCCAGCAGCACAACCCAGGGTAGGGCTTTCTTT
v_call: TRBV12-2; d_call: NA; j_call: TRBJ2-2; clone_size: NA; cdr3_aa: CASRERERHTGELFF; cdr3_nt: TGTGCAAGTCGGGAGCGGGAGAGGCACACCGGGGAGCTGTTTTTT
v_call: TRBV3-1/TRBV3-2; d_call: NA; j_call: TRBJ1-2; clone_size: NA; cdr3_aa: CASSQDSRQVNGYTF; cdr3_nt: TGTGCCAGCAGCCAAGACTCCAGACAGGTCAATGGCTACACCTTC
v_call: TRBV28; d_call: NA; j_call: TRBJ1-4; clone_size: once; cdr3_aa: CASSPLGFEEKLFF; cdr3_nt: TGTGCCAGCAGCCCCCTCGGGTTCGAGGAAAAACTGTTTTTT
v_call: TRBV11-3; d_call: TRBD2; j_call: TRBJ2-2; clone_size: NA; cdr3_aa: CASSFRTSGRGELFF; cdr3_nt: TGTGCCAGCAGCTTTCGGACTAGCGGGAGAGGGGAGCTGTTTTTT
v_call: TRBV7-3; d_call: TRBD1; j_call: TRBJ1-5; clone_size: few; cdr3_aa: CASSLTRDREDQPQHF; cdr3_nt: TGTGCCAGCAGCTTAACGAGGGACAGGGAGGATCAGCCCCAGCATTTT
v_call: TRBV2; d_call: TRBD2; j_call: TRBJ2-1; clone_size: NA; cdr3_aa: CASKGREGYNEQFF; cdr3_nt: TGTGCCAGCAAAGGCCGGGAGGGATACAATGAGCAGTTCTTC
v_call: TRBV27; d_call: NA; j_call: TRBJ1-2; clone_size: NA; cdr3_aa: CASSSQRQINYGYTF; cdr3_nt: TGTGCCAGCAGTTCCCAACGACAGATTAACTATGGCTACACCTTC
v_call: TRBV19; d_call: TRBD2; j_call: TRBJ2-3; clone_size: NA; cdr3_aa: CASSRGTSGGTDTQYF; cdr3_nt: TGTGCCAGTAGCCGAGGAACTAGCGGGGGCACAGATACGCAGTATTTT
v_call: TRBV9; d_call: NA; j_call: TRBJ2-5; clone_size: NA; cdr3_aa: CASSVAGTAGQETQYF; cdr3_nt: TGTGCCAGCAGCGTAGCAGGTACAGCCGGCCAAGAGACCCAGTACTTC
v_call: TRBV7-9; d_call: NA; j_call: TRBJ2-7; clone_size: once; cdr3_aa: CASGADSYEQYF; cdr3_nt: TGTGCCAGCGGGGCAGACTCCTACGAGCAGTACTTC
v_call: TRBV29-1; d_call: NA; j_call: TRBJ1-1; clone_size: NA; cdr3_aa: CSVATRGLQNTEAFF; cdr3_nt: TGCAGCGTCGCAACCCGGGGACTGCAGAACACTGAAGCTTTCTTT
v_call: TRBV12-5; d_call: TRBD1; j_call: TRBJ2-1; clone_size: few; cdr3_aa: CASGSARGREQFF; cdr3_nt: TGTGCTAGTGGTTCCGCTAGGGGGCGAGAGCAGTTCTTC
v_call: TRBV10-1; d_call: TRBD2; j_call: TRBJ2-1; clone_size: NA; cdr3_aa: CASAGGYSSSYNEQFF; cdr3_nt: TGCGCCTCAGCGGGGGGTTACTCGAGCTCCTACAATGAGCAGTTCTTC
v_call: TRBV6-2/TRBV6-3; d_call: TRBD1; j_call: TRBJ1-1; clone_size: NA; cdr3_aa: CASSSRTGGADTEAFF; cdr3_nt: TGTGCCAGCAGTTCCCGGACAGGGGGCGCGGACACTGAAGCTTTCTTT
v_call: TRBV2; d_call: TRBD1; j_call: TRBJ2-7; clone_size: NA; cdr3_aa: CASSEARGHLSYEQYF; cdr3_nt: TGTGCCAGCAGTGAAGCCAGGGGGCACCTATCCTACGAGCAGTACTTC
v_call: TRBV5-1; d_call: TRBD1; j_call: TRBJ2-7; clone_size: few; cdr3_aa: CASSVGTGGIYEQYF; cdr3_nt: TGCGCCAGCAGCGTGGGGACAGGGGGTATCTACGAGCAGTACTTC
v_call: TRBV28; d_call: TRBD1; j_call: TRBJ1-2; clone_size: once; cdr3_aa: CASSLLGQGQGGYTF; cdr3_nt: TGTGCCAGCAGTTTATTGGGACAGGGGCAGGGAGGCTACACCTTC
v_call: TRBV2; d_call: TRBD1; j_call: TRBJ1-4; clone_size: NA; cdr3_aa: CASSEVRTGKKLFF; cdr3_nt: TGTGCCAGCAGTGAAGTACGGACAGGCAAAAAACTGTTTTTT
v_call: TRBV3-1/TRBV3-2; d_call: TRBD2; j_call: TRBJ2-5; clone_size: NA; cdr3_aa: CASSQDLGTSGIGHF; cdr3_nt: TGTGCCAGCAGCCAAGATCTGGGGACTAGCGGTATAGGGCACTTC
v_call: TRBV6-5; d_call: TRBD1; j_call: TRBJ1-5; clone_size: few; cdr3_aa: CASRGQGIVPQHF; cdr3_nt: TGTGCCAGCAGGGGACAGGGAATCGTCCCCCAGCATTTT
v_call: TRBV9; d_call: TRBD2; j_call: TRBJ2-1; clone_size: NA; cdr3_aa: CASSAHSGRADEQFF; cdr3_nt: TGTGCCAGCAGCGCACATAGCGGGAGGGCCGATGAGCAGTTCTTC
v_call: TRBV3-1/TRBV3-2; d_call: NA; j_call: TRBJ1-5; clone_size: NA; cdr3_aa: CASSQRQSNQPQHF; cdr3_nt: TGTGCCAGCAGCCAAAGACAGAGCAATCAGCCCCAGCATTTT
v_call: TRBV5-6; d_call: NA; j_call: TRBJ2-1; clone_size: NA; cdr3_aa: CASSERSEQFF; cdr3_nt: TGTGCCAGCAGCGAACGAAGCGAGCAGTTCTTC
v_call: TRBV5-1; d_call: TRBD2; j_call: TRBJ2-3; clone_size: NA; cdr3_aa: CASSLAGASTDTQYF; cdr3_nt: TGCGCCAGCAGCTTAGCGGGAGCTAGCACAGATACGCAGTATTTT
v_call: TRBV6-5; d_call: NA; j_call: TRBJ2-1; clone_size: NA; cdr3_aa: CASRVSNEAYNEQFF; cdr3_nt: TGTGCCAGCAGGGTTAGCAACGAAGCCTACAATGAGCAGTTCTTC
v_call: TRBV7-2; d_call: TRBD2; j_call: TRBJ2-1; clone_size: NA; cdr3_aa: CASSLVAGGEQFF; cdr3_nt: TGTGCCAGCAGCTTAGTCGCGGGAGGTGAGCAGTTCTTC
v_call: TRBV30; d_call: TRBD2; j_call: TRBJ2-7; clone_size: NA; cdr3_aa: CAWSRLAGGEEQYF; cdr3_nt: TGTGCCTGGTCCCGACTAGCGGGAGGTGAAGAGCAGTACTTC
v_call: TRBV5-8; d_call: NA; j_call: TRBJ1-5; clone_size: NA; cdr3_aa: CASSLSNLLQPQHF; cdr3_nt: TGTGCCAGCAGCTTGAGCAATTTACTTCAGCCCCAGCATTTT